The sequence of this T cell receptor (beta chain) was determined in a study of CD8 T cells in ankylosing spondylitis. Study-wide findings and caveats: Ankylosing spondylitis blood appeared to be characterized by a TCR beta motif of roughly eight highly homologous variants. Previously reported in reactive arthritis synovial fluid and blood were some of the motif variants.

Library preparation for TCR beta used quantitative 5'-RACE with molecular barcodes. TCRdb itself ran the 5' RACE reads through MiXCR, one entry per CDR3 protein. The sample has 35,000 to 40,000 distinct CDR3 sequences, approximately 16% seen once. In its sample, this clonotype was seen a few times. Its antigen is as yet unknown. Sequenced input: blood. This clonotype was sampled from a male donor with ankylosing spondylitis or in good health (not recorded which).

The CDR3: CASKIAGWLNTGELFF. CDR3 sequence (DNA): TGTGCCAGCAAGATAGCGGGATGGTTAAACACCGGGGAGCTGTTTTTT. The chain combines TRBV6-6 with TRBJ2-2; 8 bases agree with TRBD2. The CDR3 loop spans 16 amino acids. Germline V gene lookup returns CDR1 MNHNY and CDR2 SVGAGI (reference sequence). With V trimmed by 7 bases and J by 2 bases, 9 bases remained unmatched.